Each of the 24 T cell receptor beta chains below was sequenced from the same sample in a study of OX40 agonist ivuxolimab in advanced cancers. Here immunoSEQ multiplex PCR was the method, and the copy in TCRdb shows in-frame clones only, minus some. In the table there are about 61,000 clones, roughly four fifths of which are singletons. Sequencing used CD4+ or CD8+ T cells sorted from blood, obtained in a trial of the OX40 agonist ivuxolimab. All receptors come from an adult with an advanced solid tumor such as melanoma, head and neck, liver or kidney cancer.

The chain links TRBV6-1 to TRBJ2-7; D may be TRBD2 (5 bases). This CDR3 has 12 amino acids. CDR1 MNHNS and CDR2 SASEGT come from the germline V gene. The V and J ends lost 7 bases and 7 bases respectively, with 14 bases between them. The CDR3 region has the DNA TGTGCCAGCAACGGGGTGCCCCTGGAGCAGTACTTC. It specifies CASNGVPLEQYF.

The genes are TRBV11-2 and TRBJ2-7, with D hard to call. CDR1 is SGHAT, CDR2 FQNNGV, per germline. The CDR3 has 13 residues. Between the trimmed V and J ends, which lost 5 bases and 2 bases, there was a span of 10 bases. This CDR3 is CASSLNFPYEQYF. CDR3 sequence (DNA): TGTGCCAGCAGCCTCAATTTCCCCTACGAGCAGTACTTC.

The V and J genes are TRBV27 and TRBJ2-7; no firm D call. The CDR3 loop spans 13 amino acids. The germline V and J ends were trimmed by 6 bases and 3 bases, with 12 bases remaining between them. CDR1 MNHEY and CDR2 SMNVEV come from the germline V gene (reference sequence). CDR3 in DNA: TGTGCCAGCAGACTGGACGGTAGCTACGAGCAGTACTTC. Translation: CASRLDGSYEQYF.

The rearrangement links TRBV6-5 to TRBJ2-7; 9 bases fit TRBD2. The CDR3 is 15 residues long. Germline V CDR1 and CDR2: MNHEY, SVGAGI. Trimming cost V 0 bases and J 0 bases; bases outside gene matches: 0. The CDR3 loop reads CASSYSTSGSYEQYF. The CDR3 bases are TGTGCCAGCAGTTACTCGACTAGCGGCTCCTACGAGCAGTACTTC.

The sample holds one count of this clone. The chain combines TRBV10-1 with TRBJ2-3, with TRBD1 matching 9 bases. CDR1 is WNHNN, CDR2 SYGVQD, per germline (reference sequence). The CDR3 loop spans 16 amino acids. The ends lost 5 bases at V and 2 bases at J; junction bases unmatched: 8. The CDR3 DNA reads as TGCGCCAGCAGTACCTGGACAGGGGTTAACACAGATACGCAGTATTTT. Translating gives CASSTWTGVNTDTQYF.

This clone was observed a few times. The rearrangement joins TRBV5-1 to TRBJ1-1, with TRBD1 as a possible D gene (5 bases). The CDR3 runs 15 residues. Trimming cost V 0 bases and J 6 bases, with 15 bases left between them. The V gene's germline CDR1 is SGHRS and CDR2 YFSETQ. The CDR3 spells CASSLVGGVSSEAFF. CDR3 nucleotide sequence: TGCGCCAGCAGCTTGGTCGGGGGTGTCAGTTCTGAAGCTTTCTTT.

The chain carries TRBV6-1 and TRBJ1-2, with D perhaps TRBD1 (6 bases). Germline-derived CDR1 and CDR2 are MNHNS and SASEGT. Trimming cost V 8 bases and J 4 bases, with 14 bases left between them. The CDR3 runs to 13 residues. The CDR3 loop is CASSPGHPYGYTF. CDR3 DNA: TGTGCCAGCTCCCCGGGACACCCCTATGGCTACACCTTC.

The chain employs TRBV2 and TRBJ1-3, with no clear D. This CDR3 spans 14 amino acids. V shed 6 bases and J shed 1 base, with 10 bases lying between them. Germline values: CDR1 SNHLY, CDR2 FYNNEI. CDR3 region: CASRRRPSGNTIYF. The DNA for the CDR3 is TGTGCCAGCAGGAGACGGCCGTCTGGAAACACCATATATTTT. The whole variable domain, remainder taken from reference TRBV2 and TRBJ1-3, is EPEVTQTPSHQVTQMGQEVILRCVPISNHLYFYWYRQILGQKVEFLVSFYNNEISEKSEIFDDQFSVERPDGSNFTLKIRSTKLEDSAMYFCASRRRPSGNTIYFGEGSWLTVV.

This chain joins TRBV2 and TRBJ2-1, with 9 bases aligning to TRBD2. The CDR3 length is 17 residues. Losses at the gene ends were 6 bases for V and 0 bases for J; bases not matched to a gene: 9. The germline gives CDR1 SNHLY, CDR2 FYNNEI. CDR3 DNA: TGTGCCAGCAGACAATCTAGCGGGGTATTCTCCTACAATGAGCAGTTCTTC. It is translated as CASRQSSGVFSYNEQFF.

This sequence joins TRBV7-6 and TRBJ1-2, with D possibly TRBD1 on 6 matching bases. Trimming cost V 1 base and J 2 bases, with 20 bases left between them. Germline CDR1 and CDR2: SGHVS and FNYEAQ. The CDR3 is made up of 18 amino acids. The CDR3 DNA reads TGTGCCAGCAGCTTAGTGGGGGGCGCGGGGACTGGGAACTATGGCTACACCTTC. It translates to CASSLVGGAGTGNYGYTF. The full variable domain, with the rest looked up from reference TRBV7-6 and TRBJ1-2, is GAGVSQSPRYKVTKRGQDVALRCDPISGHVSLYWYRQALGQGPEFLTYFNYEAQQDKSGLPNDRFSAERPEGSISTLTIQRTEQRDSAMYRCASSLVGGAGTGNYGYTFGSGTRLTVV.

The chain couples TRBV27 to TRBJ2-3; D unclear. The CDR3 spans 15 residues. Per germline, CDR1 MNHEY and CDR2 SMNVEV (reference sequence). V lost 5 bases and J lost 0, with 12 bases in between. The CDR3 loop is CASSLESFSTDTQYF. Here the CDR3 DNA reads TGTGCCAGCAGTCTTGAGAGCTTTAGCACAGATACGCAGTATTTT.

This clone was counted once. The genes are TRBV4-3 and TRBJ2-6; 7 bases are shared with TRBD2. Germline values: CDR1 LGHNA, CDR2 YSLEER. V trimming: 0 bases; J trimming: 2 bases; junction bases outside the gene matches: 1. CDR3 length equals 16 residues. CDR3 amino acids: CASSQERGAGANVLTF. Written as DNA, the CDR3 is TGCGCCAGCAGCCAAGAACGGGGGGCTGGGGCCAACGTCCTGACTTTC.

The CDR3 protein is CASRSRDTSYEQYF. CDR3 DNA sequence: TGTGCCAGTAGGTCCCGGGACACCTCCTACGAGCAGTACTTC. The chain is built from TRBV19 and TRBJ2-7, with D possibly TRBD1 on 6 matching bases. Germline V gene data show CDR1 as LNHDA and CDR2 as SQIVND (reference sequence). The CDR3 is 14 residues long. The V and J ends lost 6 bases and 0 bases respectively, with 12 bases between them. The variable domain in full, completed from reference TRBV19 and TRBJ2-7, reads DGGITQSPKYLFRKEGQNVTLSCEQNLNHDAMYWYRQDPGQGLRLIYYSQIVNDFQKGDIAEGYSVSREKKESFPLTVTSAQKNPTAFYLCASRSRDTSYEQYFGPGTRLTVT.

In nucleotides, the CDR3 is TGTGCCAGCGGGGGGGGGAACTACAATGAGCAGTTCTTC. Residues: CASGGGNYNEQFF. The V and J genes are TRBV6-5 and TRBJ2-1, with 7 bases aligning to TRBD2. CDR3 length: 13 residues. V shed 8 bases, J shed 3 bases, and the junction held 4 bases outside the gene matches. Germline V gives CDR1 MNHEY, CDR2 SVGAGI.

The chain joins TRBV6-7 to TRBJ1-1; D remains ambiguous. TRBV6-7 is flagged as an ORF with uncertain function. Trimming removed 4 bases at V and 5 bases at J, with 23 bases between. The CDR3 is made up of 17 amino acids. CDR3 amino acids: CASSFPGTGSQTTEAFF. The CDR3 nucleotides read TGTGCCAGCAGTTTCCCGGGAACTGGGTCTCAGACGACTGAAGCTTTCTTT.

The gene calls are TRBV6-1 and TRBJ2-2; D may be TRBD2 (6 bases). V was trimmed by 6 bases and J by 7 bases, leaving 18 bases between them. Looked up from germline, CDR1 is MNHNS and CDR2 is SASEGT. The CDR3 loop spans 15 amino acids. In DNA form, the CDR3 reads TGTGCCAGCAGCGGACTTGCGGGGTTCTTCGGGGAGCTGTTTTTT. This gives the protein CASSGLAGFFGELFF.

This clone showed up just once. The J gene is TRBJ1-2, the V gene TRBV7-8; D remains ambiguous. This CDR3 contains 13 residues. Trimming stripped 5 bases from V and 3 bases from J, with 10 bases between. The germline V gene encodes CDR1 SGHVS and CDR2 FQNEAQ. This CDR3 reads CASSARRDYGYTF. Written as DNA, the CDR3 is TGTGCCAGCAGCGCTCGACGGGACTATGGCTACACCTTC. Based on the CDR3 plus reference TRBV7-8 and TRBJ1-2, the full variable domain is GAGVSQSPRYKVAKRGQDVALRCDPISGHVSLFWYQQALGQGPEFLTYFQNEAQLDKSGLPSDRFFAERPEGSVSTLKIQRTQQEDSAVYLCASSARRDYGYTFGSGTRLTVV.

This chain's CDR3 is CASNSGPGRTQYF. For the CDR3, the DNA is TGTGCCAGCAACTCAGGACCAGGTCGGACCCAGTACTTC. This rearrangement joins TRBV27 to TRBJ2-5; no firm D call. V was cut by 7 bases and J by 7 bases, with 16 bases left in between. This CDR3 spans 13 amino acids. Germline V gene lookup returns CDR1 MNHEY and CDR2 SMNVEV (reference sequence).

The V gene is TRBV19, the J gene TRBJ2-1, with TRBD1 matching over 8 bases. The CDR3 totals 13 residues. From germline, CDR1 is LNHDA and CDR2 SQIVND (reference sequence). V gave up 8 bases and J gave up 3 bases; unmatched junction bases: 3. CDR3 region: CASAGTGYNEQFF. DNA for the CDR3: TGTGCCAGTGCCGGGACAGGCTACAATGAGCAGTTCTTC.

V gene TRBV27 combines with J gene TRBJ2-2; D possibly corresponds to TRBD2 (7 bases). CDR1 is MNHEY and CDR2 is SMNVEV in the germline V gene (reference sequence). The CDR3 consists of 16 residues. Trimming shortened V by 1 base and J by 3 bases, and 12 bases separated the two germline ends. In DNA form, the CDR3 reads TGTGCCAGCAGTTTATGGATAGGGGGGGACACCGGGGAGCTGTTTTTT. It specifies CASSLWIGGDTGELFF.

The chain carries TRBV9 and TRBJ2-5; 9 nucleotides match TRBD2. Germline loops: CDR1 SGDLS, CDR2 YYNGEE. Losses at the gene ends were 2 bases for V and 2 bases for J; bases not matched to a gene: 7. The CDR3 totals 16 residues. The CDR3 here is CASSVSVAGAQETQYF. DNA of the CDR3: TGTGCCAGCAGCGTTTCCGTAGCGGGGGCACAAGAGACCCAGTACTTC.

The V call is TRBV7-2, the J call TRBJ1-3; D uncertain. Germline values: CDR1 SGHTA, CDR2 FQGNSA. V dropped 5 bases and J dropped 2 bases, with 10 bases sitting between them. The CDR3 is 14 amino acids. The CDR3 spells CASSPRVPGNTIYF. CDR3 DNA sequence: TGTGCCAGCAGCCCCCGGGTTCCTGGAAACACCATATATTTT. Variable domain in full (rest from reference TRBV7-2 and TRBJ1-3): GAGVSQSPSNKVTEKGKDVELRCDPISGHTALYWYRQSLGQGLEFLIYFQGNSAPDKSGLPSDRFSAERTGGSVSTLTIQRTQQEDSAVYLCASSPRVPGNTIYFGEGSWLTVV.

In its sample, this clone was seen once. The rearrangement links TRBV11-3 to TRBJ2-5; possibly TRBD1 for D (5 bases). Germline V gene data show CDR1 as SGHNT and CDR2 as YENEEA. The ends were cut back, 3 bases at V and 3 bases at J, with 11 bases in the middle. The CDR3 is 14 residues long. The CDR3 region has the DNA TGTGCCAGCAGCTTCGGACACTCGGAAGAGACCCAGTACTTC. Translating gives CASSFGHSEETQYF. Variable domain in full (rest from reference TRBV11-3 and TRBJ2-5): EAGVVQSPRYKIIEKKQPVAFWCNPISGHNTLYWYLQNLGQGPELLIRYENEEAVDDSQLPKDRFSAERLKGVDSTLKIQPAELGDSAVYLCASSFGHSEETQYFGPGTRLLVL.

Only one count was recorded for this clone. CDR3 sequence reads: CASSQDPLRSSSISTDTQYF. CDR3 DNA: TGTGCCAGCAGCCAAGATCCACTCCGTTCTAGCAGCATTAGCACAGATACGCAGTATTTT. The chain uses TRBV4-2 and TRBJ2-3, with D possibly matching TRBD2 (5 bases). V lost 0 bases and J 0 bases, leaving 22 bases between the germline ends. This CDR3 has 20 residues. Looked up from germline, CDR1 is LGHNA and CDR2 is YNFKEQ.